The 17 T cell receptor beta chains below were found in one sample sequenced in a study of graft-versus-host responses after intestinal transplantation. Assay used: immunoSEQ multiplex PCR; TCRdb lists only in-frame clones, some missing. The repertoire holds about 3,000 clones, with 31% as singletons. Here the sequenced sample was alloreactive CD4+ T cells from a mixed lymphocyte reaction culture, taken before transplantation. Subset in this sample: CFSE-low proliferating T cells sorted from approximately six-day pre-transplant mixed lymphocyte reaction (GvH or HvG direction). The receptors were sampled from a human patient who was an organ donor for intestinal transplantation.

The chain employs TRBV10-1 and TRBJ1-1, with D tentatively TRBD1 (5 bases). The CDR3 length is 14 residues. Germline values: CDR1 WNHNN, CDR2 SYGVQD (reference sequence). V was trimmed by 7 bases and J by 4 bases, leaving 16 bases between them. The CDR3 nucleotides are TGCGCCAGCACACCAGGGTACGGGGTCACTGAAGCTTTCTTT. Encoded protein: CASTPGYGVTEAFF.

This chain joins TRBV10-3 and TRBJ2-1; 10 positions match TRBD2. Germline-derived CDR1 and CDR2 are ENHRY and SYGVKD. The CDR3 covers 16 residues. The trim removed 4 bases at V and 0 bases at J, leaving 3 bases unmatched. The CDR3 region has the DNA TGTGCCATCAGTGGAGCGGGGGGGAGCTCCTACAATGAGCAGTTCTTC. Translation gives CAISGAGGSSYNEQFF.

This clone was counted a few times. V gene TRBV7-5 combines with J gene TRBJ2-7; the table's D call TRBD1 went unverified against the DNA. TRBV7-5 is described as a pseudogene. This CDR3 has 15 amino acids. The CDR3, as DNA: TGTGCCAGAAGCTTAGAACTCTGGGCCCTCTACGAGCAGTACTTC. Its translation is CARSLELWALYEQYF.

This rearrangement joins TRBV18 to TRBJ1-1; the D gene is possibly TRBD1 (5 bases). The V end lost 3 bases, the J end lost 1 base, and 6 bases lay between the germline ends. CDR1 is KGHSH, CDR2 LQKENI, per germline. The CDR3 consists of 13 residues. The CDR3 loop reads CASSPQGNTEAFF. The DNA of the CDR3 is TGTGCCAGCTCACCTCAGGGGAACACTGAAGCTTTCTTT.

The chain recombines TRBV2 with TRBJ1-6; the match to TRBD1 covers 7 bases. Trimming cost V 7 bases and J 0 bases; bases outside gene matches: 12. The CDR3 extends over 18 amino acids. Per germline, CDR1 SNHLY and CDR2 FYNNEI. CDR3 sequence (DNA): TGTGCCAGCAAGCCTCGGACAGGCTTTAGCTCCTATAATTCACCCCTCCACTTT. Residues: CASKPRTGFSSYNSPLHF.

DNA for the CDR3: TGTGCCAGCATCGCGCCAGGGAGGACCTACGAGCAGTACTTC. Translated: CASIAPGRTYEQYF. The V call is TRBV6-6, the J call TRBJ2-7, with D perhaps TRBD2 (6 bases). CDR1 MNHNY and CDR2 SVGAGI come from the germline V gene (reference sequence). CDR3 length equals 14 residues. The ends were cut back, 7 bases at V and 2 bases at J, with 15 bases in the middle.

By proportion, this clone is medium-sized (0.01 to 0.1%). This rearrangement joins TRBV11-2 to TRBJ2-2; weak D call: TRBD2 (5 bases). CDR3 length: 14 residues. From germline, CDR1 is SGHAT and CDR2 FQNNGV. V was pared by 5 bases and J by 5 bases, with 12 bases between. CDR3 bases: TGTGCCAGCAGCAGCGGCTGGGGTACCGGGGAGCTGTTTTTT. This encodes CASSSGWGTGELFF.

The genes are TRBV5-6 and TRBJ2-7; D ambiguous. This CDR3 is 12 amino acids long. Germline CDR1 is SGHDT and CDR2 is YYEEEE. V was trimmed by 1 base and J by 2 bases, leaving 4 bases between them. The CDR3 loop is CASSLFAYEQYF. The DNA for the CDR3 is TGTGCCAGCAGCTTGTTCGCCTACGAGCAGTACTTC.

This clone turned up a few times. V gene TRBV5-8 combines with J gene TRBJ2-7; TRBD2 aligns across 8 bases. The J segment lost 7 bases and the V segment lost 4 bases, leaving 4 bases of the junction unmatched. This CDR3 has 12 amino acids. From germline, CDR1 is SGHTS and CDR2 YDEGEE. CDR3: CASSRPGGEQYF. Here the CDR3 DNA reads TGTGCCAGCAGCCGACCGGGGGGGGAGCAGTACTTC.

The V and J genes are TRBV11-3 and TRBJ1-3; TRBD1 aligns across 7 bases. V shed 4 bases, J shed 4 bases, and the junction held 7 bases outside the gene matches. The germline CDR1 and CDR2 sequences are SGHNT and YENEEA. The CDR3 has 15 residues. CDR3 region: CASSSQGFYGNTIYF. The DNA for the CDR3 is TGTGCCAGCAGCTCACAGGGGTTTTACGGAAACACCATATATTTT.

This clone was recorded a few times. V gene TRBV5-1 combines with J gene TRBJ2-3; D remains unclear. This CDR3 has 14 residues. With 0 bases removed from V and 0 bases from J, the gap between germline ends came to 5 bases. Germline V gives CDR1 SGHRS, CDR2 YFSETQ. For the CDR3, the DNA is TGCGCCAGCAGCTTGGGCCCTAGCACAGATACGCAGTATTTT. Its translation: CASSLGPSTDTQYF.

The V and J genes are TRBV28 and TRBJ2-7, with D perhaps assigned TRBD1 or TRBD2 (6 bases each). Trimming took off 3 bases at V and 4 bases at J, with 10 bases between the two ends. Germline CDR1 MDHEN, CDR2 SYDVKM. The CDR3 covers 13 residues. The CDR3 DNA reads as TGTGCCAGCAGTTTGGGGGGCCTATACGAGCAGTACTTC. Translating it yields CASSLGGLYEQYF.

The J gene is TRBJ2-2, the V gene TRBV5-1; a weak D match, TRBD2 (6 bases). Trimming removed 4 bases at V and 6 bases at J, with 19 bases between. Germline V gene lookup returns CDR1 SGHRS and CDR2 YFSETQ. CDR3 length: 16 amino acids. As DNA, the CDR3 is TGCGCCAGCAGCCCGGTTTTGGCAGGGAGGCCCGGGGAGCTGTTTTTT. Translating gives CASSPVLAGRPGELFF.

The chain is built from TRBV28 and TRBJ1-2, with D maybe TRBD1 (6 bases). In germline, CDR1 is MDHEN, CDR2 SYDVKM. The length of the CDR3 is 12 residues. Trimming left V 6 bases short and J 4 bases short, with 9 bases between. The CDR3 loop reads CASREGGYGYTF. The CDR3 DNA reads TGTGCCAGCAGGGAGGGGGGCTATGGCTACACCTTC.

The chain joins TRBV12-5 to TRBJ2-3; D gene ambiguous. CDR3 size: 13 residues. Germline V gene sequence: CDR1 LGHNT, CDR2 FRNRAP. Trimming shortened V by 7 bases and J by 12 bases, and 20 bases separated the two germline ends. The CDR3 loop is CASDLPLASCQYF. In nucleotides, the CDR3 is TGTGCTAGTGACCTCCCCTTAGCTTCGTGCCAGTATTTT.

The table lists this clone with a count of one. Here the CDR3 reads CASSSPQGYQETQYF. In DNA form, the CDR3 reads TGCGCCAGCAGCTCGCCTCAGGGGTACCAAGAGACCCAGTACTTC. The chain combines TRBV5-1 with TRBJ2-5; D perhaps matches TRBD1 (6 bases). V was trimmed by 3 bases and J by 0 bases, leaving 12 bases between them. The CDR3 length is 15 residues. Germline lookup yields CDR1 SGHRS and CDR2 YFSETQ. Based on the CDR3 plus reference TRBV5-1 and TRBJ2-5, the full variable domain is KAGVTQTPRYLIKTRGQQVTLSCSPISGHRSVSWYQQTPGQGLQFLFEYFSETQRNKGNFPGRFSGRQFSNSRSEMNVSTLELGDSALYLCASSSPQGYQETQYFGPGTRLLVL.

With respect to this clone: At one end the junction does not follow the germline gene, possibly because of a read error. The chain employs TRBV5-3 and TRBJ1-2, with no clear D. TRBV5-3 is noted as an ORF with a role that remains uncertain. There are 13 residues in the CDR3. The CDR3 DNA reads TGTGCCAGCAGCTTGGATTCCATTTATGGCTACACCTTC. It codes for CASSLDSIYGYTF.